The source of this T cell receptor beta chain is a study of siplizumab effects on memory and regulatory T cells. The germline V gene encodes CDR1 SGHAT and CDR2 FQNNGV. The CDR3 is made up of 15 amino acids. V shed 5 bases, J shed 3 bases, and the junction held 4 bases outside the gene matches. Using immunoSEQ multiplex PCR, the repertoire was profiled, and TCRdb retains in-frame clones only, with some absent. The sample shows around 110,000 clones, roughly 94% of them seen only once. The genes are TRBV11-2 and TRBJ2-1; 10 nucleotides agree with TRBD2. Sequencing was done on a sample of non-Treg CD4+ T cells sorted from blood. This sequence originates from a human donor in good health. CDR3 sequence: CASSPIAGGYNEQFF. For the CDR3, the DNA is TGTGCCAGCAGCCCAATAGCGGGGGGCTACAATGAGCAGTTCTTC. The full variable domain, in which reference TRBV11-2 and TRBJ2-1 provide the parts outside the CDR3, is EAGVAQSPRYKIIEKRQSVAFWCNPISGHATLYWYQQILGQGPKLLIQFQNNGVVDDSQLPKDRFSAERLKGVDSTLKIQPAKLEDSAVYLCASSPIAGGYNEQFFGPGTRLTVL.